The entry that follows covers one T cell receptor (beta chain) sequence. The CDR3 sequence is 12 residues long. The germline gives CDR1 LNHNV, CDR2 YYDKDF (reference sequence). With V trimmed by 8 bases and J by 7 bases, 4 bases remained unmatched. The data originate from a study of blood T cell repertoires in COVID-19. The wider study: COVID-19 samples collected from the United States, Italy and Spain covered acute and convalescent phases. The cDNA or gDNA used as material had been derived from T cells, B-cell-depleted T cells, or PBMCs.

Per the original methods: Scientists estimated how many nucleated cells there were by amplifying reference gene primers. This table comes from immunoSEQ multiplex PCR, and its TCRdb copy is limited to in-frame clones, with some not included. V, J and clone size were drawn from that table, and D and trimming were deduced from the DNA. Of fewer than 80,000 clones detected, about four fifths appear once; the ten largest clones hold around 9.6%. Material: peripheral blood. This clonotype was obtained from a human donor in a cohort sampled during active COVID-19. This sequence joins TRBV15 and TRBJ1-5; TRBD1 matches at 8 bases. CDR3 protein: CATSTGEQPQHF. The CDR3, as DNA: TGTGCCACCTCGACAGGGGAACAGCCCCAGCATTTT.